The 18 T cell receptor beta chains below all came from one sample that was sequenced in a study of cytomegalovirus exposure and HLA in healthy donors. PCR used 60 Vbeta primers and 13 Jbeta primers. Produced via immunoSEQ multiplex PCR; TCRdb's table is partial and in-frame only. The data show tens of thousands of clones, under 80% seen once. The sequencing sample was made of PBMCs. These receptors all come from a man in his forties in good health and CMV-seronegative.

In its sample, this clone was seen a few times. V usage is TRBV6-5 and J usage is TRBJ2-5; D is perhaps TRBD2 (7 bases). The DNA end is more similar to TRBJ2-7, so the J call may be wrong. CDR1 MNHEY and CDR2 SVGAGI come from the germline V gene. This CDR3 has 15 amino acids. CDR3 amino acids: CASSYRGGAPYEQYF. CDR3 sequence (DNA): TGTGCCAGCAGTTACAGGGGGGGGGCGCCCTACGAGCAGTACTTC.

This chain links TRBV28 with TRBJ2-7, with 13 bases that match TRBD2. The CDR3 extends over 13 amino acids. V was clipped by 6 bases and J by 10 bases; unmatched bases: 6. The germline V gene encodes CDR1 MDHEN and CDR2 SYDVKM. CDR3 coding DNA: TGTGCCAGCAGGGGGACTAGCGGGATGAGACAGTACTTC. It yields the protein CASRGTSGMRQYF.

The chain joins TRBV30 to TRBJ2-3; possibly TRBD1 for D (5 bases). The CDR3 has 15 amino acids. The germline V gene has CDR1 GTSNPN and CDR2 SVGIG (reference sequence). Trimming took 0 bases from V and 0 from J, leaving 10 bases between them. The CDR3 DNA sequence: TGTGCCTGGAGTGTAGGGGTCACTAGCACAGATACGCAGTATTTT. Translated, it gives CAWSVGVTSTDTQYF.

The chain is built from TRBV5-4 and TRBJ2-1, with 9 bases fitting TRBD1. V was clipped by 0 bases and J by 2 bases; unmatched bases: 3. The CDR3 covers 16 residues. Germline CDR1 reads SGHNT; CDR2 reads YYREEE (reference sequence). The CDR3: CASSLGGTGTYNEQFF. The CDR3 DNA follows: TGTGCCAGCAGCTTGGGGGGGACAGGGACCTACAATGAGCAGTTCTTC.

The chain has TRBV2 and TRBJ2-1; D possibly corresponds to TRBD2 (6 bases). With 3 bases removed from V and 7 bases from J, the gap between germline ends came to 19 bases. Germline V gene lookup returns CDR1 SNHLY and CDR2 FYNNEI. The CDR3 contains 16 residues. The CDR3 region is CASSEVTGVRVNEQFF. The CDR3 nucleotides are TGTGCCAGCAGTGAGGTAACGGGAGTACGTGTAAATGAGCAGTTCTTC.

This chain uses TRBV19 with TRBJ2-7; maybe TRBD2 (6 bases). The CDR3 runs to 14 residues. V was clipped by 5 bases and J by 2 bases, with 13 bases between them. Germline CDR1 LNHDA, CDR2 SQIVND (reference sequence). The CDR3 reads CASSRGTATYEQYF. The CDR3 coding sequence is TGTGCCAGTAGTCGCGGGACGGCCACCTACGAGCAGTACTTC.

CDR3 residues: CASSPNPGGNYEQYF. The CDR3 DNA is TGTGCCAGCTCACCTAACCCAGGCGGGAACTACGAGCAGTACTTC. The chain combines TRBV18 with TRBJ2-7; D perhaps matches TRBD2 (6 bases). The ends were cut back, 3 bases at V and 3 bases at J, with 15 bases in the middle. Germline lookup yields CDR1 KGHSH and CDR2 LQKENI. The CDR3 runs 15 residues. Full variable domain (missing parts from reference TRBV18 and TRBJ2-7): NAGVMQNPRHLVRRRGQEARLRCSPMKGHSHVYWYRQLPEEGLKFMVYLQKENIIDESGMPKERFSAEFPKEGPSILRIQQVVRGDSAAYFCASSPNPGGNYEQYFGPGTRLTVT.

The gene calls are TRBV6-1 and TRBJ1-1; D might be TRBD1 (5 bases). The CDR3 has 14 residues. The V end lost 6 bases, the J end lost 5 bases, and 16 bases lay between the germline ends. CDR1 is MNHNS, CDR2 SASEGT, per germline. For the CDR3, the DNA is TGTGCCAGCAGCAGACAGCTAAAGGGGACTGAAGCTTTCTTT. Encoded protein: CASSRQLKGTEAFF.

The chain links TRBV18 to TRBJ2-3; 12 bases agree with TRBD2. J lost 7 bases, V lost 1 base, and 3 bases had no gene match. The germline V gene has CDR1 KGHSH and CDR2 LQKENI. This CDR3 spans 15 amino acids. CDR3 coding DNA: TGTGCCAGCTCACCACGGACTAGCGGGGAGAATACGCAGTATTTT. It specifies CASSPRTSGENTQYF.

This sequence joins TRBV28 and TRBJ2-1, with TRBD2 matching 11 bases. CDR1 and CDR2 from the germline V gene are MDHEN and SYDVKM. The V segment lost 5 bases and the J segment 9 bases; nucleotides outside the gene matches: 9. This CDR3 contains 15 residues. The CDR3, as DNA: TGTGCCAGCAGTACTAGCGGGAGACTTATAGGTGAGCAGTTCTTC. Amino acids: CASSTSGRLIGEQFF.

This clone was seen only a few times. Other nucleotide sequences from this sample produce the same CDR3. This chain joins TRBV19 and TRBJ1-1; D gene unclear. The CDR3 consists of 11 residues. Trimming removed 7 bases from V and 0 bases from J, with 3 bases in between. Germline lookup yields CDR1 LNHDA and CDR2 SQIVND (reference sequence). The DNA for the CDR3 is TGTGCCAGTACAGTGAACACTGAAGCTTTCTTT. Its protein product is CASTVNTEAFF.

V and J are TRBV10-2 and TRBJ2-7; 7 nucleotides align to TRBD1. With V trimmed by 4 bases and J by 4 bases, 7 bases remained unmatched. This CDR3 has 14 amino acids. Looked up from germline, CDR1 is WSHSY and CDR2 is SAAADI. CDR3 bases: TGCGCCAGCAGTGTTGGGACAGCCCCTTACGAGCAGTACTTC. Translation: CASSVGTAPYEQYF.

The chain joins TRBV19 to TRBJ1-5; D not resolved. From germline, CDR1 is LNHDA and CDR2 SQIVND (reference sequence). The CDR3 sequence is 14 residues long. Trimming left V 6 bases short and J 0 bases short, with 9 bases between. For the CDR3, the DNA is TGTGCCAGTAGGCCAGGTTATAGCAATCAGCCCCAGCATTTT. Amino acid sequence: CASRPGYSNQPQHF.

This chain links TRBV5-6 with TRBJ2-5; 7 bases match TRBD1. Trimming at V came to 0 bases and at J to 5 bases, leaving 7 bases not matched to a gene. Germline values: CDR1 SGHDT, CDR2 YYEEEE. The CDR3 is 15 amino acids. The CDR3 nucleotides read TGTGCCAGCAGCTTGGCTATAGGGGGCAGGGAGACCCAGTACTTC. Translation: CASSLAIGGRETQYF.

The J gene is TRBJ2-7, the V gene TRBV15; TRBD1 aligns across 8 bases. Germline V gives CDR1 LNHNV, CDR2 YYDKDF (reference sequence). The CDR3 has 15 amino acids. V shed 3 bases and J 8 bases; nucleotides not matched to a gene: 12. The CDR3 nucleotides are TGTGCCACCAGCAGGGGAGGACAGGGACATCTGAAGCAGTACTTC. It encodes CATSRGGQGHLKQYF. The variable domain in full, completed from reference TRBV15 and TRBJ2-7, reads DAMVIQNPRYQVTQFGKPVTLSCSQTLNHNVMYWYQQKSSQAPKLLFHYYDKDFNNEADTPDNFQSRRPNTSFCFLDIRSPGLGDTAMYLCATSRGGQGHLKQYFGPGTRLTVT.

The rearrangement uses TRBV6-5 and TRBJ2-2; the match to TRBD2 covers 10 bases. Germline V CDR1 and CDR2: MNHEY, SVGAGI. V shed 2 bases and J 13 bases; nucleotides not matched to a gene: 4. The CDR3 covers 13 residues. The chain's CDR3 is CASSYGVAGGLFF. DNA of the CDR3: TGTGCCAGCAGTTACGGAGTAGCGGGAGGGCTGTTTTTT.

This clone was seen only a few times. This sequence joins TRBV2 and TRBJ1-2, with D maybe TRBD1 (6 bases). The CDR3 spans 14 residues. Between the trimmed V and J ends, which lost 6 bases and 4 bases, there was a span of 15 bases. CDR1 and CDR2 from the germline V gene are SNHLY and FYNNEI. This chain's CDR3 is CASRGQGHFYGYTF. As DNA, the CDR3 is TGTGCCAGCAGGGGGCAGGGGCACTTCTATGGCTACACCTTC.

CDR3 in amino acids: CASSLGGAGGVSNQPQHF. The CDR3 nucleotides read TGTGCCAGCAGCTTGGGGGGGGCCGGGGGCGTAAGCAATCAGCCCCAGCATTTT. The chain couples TRBV28 to TRBJ1-5, with D possibly TRBD1 on 6 matching bases. CDR3 length: 18 amino acids. CDR1 and CDR2 from the germline V gene are MDHEN and SYDVKM. Trimming took off 6 bases at V and 1 base at J, with 22 bases between the two ends. Together with reference TRBV28 and TRBJ1-5, the CDR3 gives the full variable domain: DVKVTQSSRYLVKRTGEKVFLECVQDMDHENMFWYRQDPGLGLRLIYFSYDVKMKEKGDIPEGYSVSREKKERFSLILESASTNQTSMYLCASSLGGAGGVSNQPQHFGDGTRLSIL.